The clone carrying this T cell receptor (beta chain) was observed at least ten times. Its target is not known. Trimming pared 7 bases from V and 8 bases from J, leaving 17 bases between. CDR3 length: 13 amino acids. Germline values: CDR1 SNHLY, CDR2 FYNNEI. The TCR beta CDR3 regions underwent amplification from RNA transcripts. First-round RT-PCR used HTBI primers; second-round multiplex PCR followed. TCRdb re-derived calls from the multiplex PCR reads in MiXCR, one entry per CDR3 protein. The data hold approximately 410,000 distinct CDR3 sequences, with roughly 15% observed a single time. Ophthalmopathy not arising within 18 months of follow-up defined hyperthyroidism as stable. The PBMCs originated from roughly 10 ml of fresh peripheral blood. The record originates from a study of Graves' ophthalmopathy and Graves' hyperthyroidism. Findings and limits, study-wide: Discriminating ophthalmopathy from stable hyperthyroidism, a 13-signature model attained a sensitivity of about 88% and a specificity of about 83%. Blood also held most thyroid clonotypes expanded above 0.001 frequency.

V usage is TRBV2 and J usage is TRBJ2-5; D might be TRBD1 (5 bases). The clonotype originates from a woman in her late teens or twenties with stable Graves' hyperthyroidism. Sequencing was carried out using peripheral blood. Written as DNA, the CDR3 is TGTGCCAGCAAACCGACAGACCAAAGAACCCAGTACTTC. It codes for CASKPTDQRTQYF.